This passage covers 10 T cell receptor beta chains from one sample sequenced in a study of beta chain features in type 1 diabetes. Every bit of the isolated RNA underwent reverse transcription, so sequencing read expressed TCRB transcripts. Only in-frame clones appear in the TCRdb table, and some are missing; sequencing was by immunoSEQ multiplex PCR. The table lists 250,000 to 350,000 clones, 11% to 15% of them singletons, with approximately 7% in the top ten. Sequenced input: central memory CD4+ T cells from blood. All receptors come from a young man in good health.

The genes are TRBV2 and TRBJ1-3, with 8 bases that match TRBD1. Germline CDR1 and CDR2: SNHLY and FYNNEI. V lost 4 bases and J lost 0; bases outside the gene matches: 5. The CDR3 is 16 residues long. The CDR3 sequence: CASSGNRGSSGNTIYF. The CDR3 DNA reads TGTGCCAGCAGTGGAAACAGGGGGAGCTCTGGAAACACCATATATTTT.

V usage is TRBV4-1 and J usage is TRBJ1-3, with D maybe TRBD1 (6 bases). This CDR3 is built from 17 residues. Germline V gene sequence: CDR1 MGHRA, CDR2 YSYEKL. With 4 bases removed from V and 0 bases from J, the gap between germline ends came to 16 bases. This CDR3 reads CASSPQTGTHSGNTIYF. The CDR3 DNA sequence: TGCGCCAGCAGCCCCCAGACCGGGACACACTCTGGAAACACCATATATTTT.

This clone was seen only a few times. Additional DNA sequences in this sample encode the identical CDR3. The J gene is TRBJ1-2, the V gene TRBV7-2; 8 bases align to TRBD1. J lost 2 bases, V lost 1 base, and 0 bases had no gene match. The CDR3 has 14 amino acids. From germline, CDR1 is SGHTA and CDR2 FQGNSA. CDR3: CASSLDRGNYGYTF. The DNA for the CDR3 is TGTGCCAGCAGCTTAGACAGGGGGAACTATGGCTACACCTTC.

The gene calls are TRBV4-1 and TRBJ2-1; 7 bases are shared with TRBD1. This CDR3 is 15 amino acids long. Germline V lookup: CDR1 MGHRA, CDR2 YSYEKL. With V trimmed by 6 bases and J by 4 bases, 9 bases remained unmatched. CDR3 residues: CASRSTGTAYNEQFF. The DNA for the CDR3 is TGCGCCAGCAGGAGTACCGGGACAGCTTACAATGAGCAGTTCTTC.

This clone was seen more than once but under ten times. The chain couples TRBV5-6 to TRBJ2-3; 8 positions agree with TRBD2. V trimming: 4 bases; J trimming: 2 bases; junction bases outside the gene matches: 9. This CDR3 comprises 16 residues. Per germline, CDR1 SGHDT and CDR2 YYEEEE. The CDR3 DNA reads as TGTGCCAGCAGCCGAACGACAGGACTAGCCACAGATACGCAGTATTTT. This translates into CASSRTTGLATDTQYF.

The chain recombines TRBV7-2 with TRBJ2-4; possible D gene TRBD1, 6 bases. The CDR3 is 15 amino acids. The V gene lost 1 base and the J gene lost 6 bases, with 13 bases spanning the gap. The germline gives CDR1 SGHTA, CDR2 FQGNSA. The CDR3: CASSLEIGGRNIQYF. DNA of the CDR3: TGTGCCAGCAGCTTAGAGATAGGGGGAAGAAACATTCAGTACTTC.

This clone was counted a few times. The J gene is TRBJ2-1, the V gene TRBV7-6, with D unresolved. Germline V gene sequence: CDR1 SGHVS, CDR2 FNYEAQ. The CDR3 runs 12 residues. V was shortened by 5 bases and J by 7 bases, with 9 bases between the two germline ends. For the CDR3, the DNA is TGTGCCAGCAGCCCGTACCGAAATGAGCAGTTCTTC. It translates to CASSPYRNEQFF.

The rearrangement uses TRBV4-1 and TRBJ1-2; TRBD1 matches 9 bases. The CDR3 runs to 18 residues. Germline V gene sequence: CDR1 MGHRA, CDR2 YSYEKL. After removal of 3 bases from V and 0 bases from J, the junction contained 11 bases not matched to a gene. The CDR3 loop is CASSQGLGQGPANYGYTF. For the CDR3, the DNA is TGCGCCAGCAGCCAGGGACTGGGACAGGGTCCAGCTAACTATGGCTACACCTTC.

This clone was recorded a few times. V gene TRBV5-4 combines with J gene TRBJ2-7, with 9 positions matching TRBD1. The V segment lost 4 bases and the J segment 2 bases; nucleotides outside the gene matches: 10. This CDR3 contains 16 residues. The germline V gene has CDR1 SGHNT and CDR2 YYREEE (reference sequence). The CDR3 sequence is CASSRPPGQGTYEQYF. CDR3 in DNA: TGTGCCAGCAGCCGACCCCCGGGACAGGGTACCTACGAGCAGTACTTC.

J is TRBJ1-1 and V is TRBV9; D not resolved. V lost 4 bases and J 4 bases, leaving 17 bases between the germline ends. This CDR3 contains 15 residues. Germline CDR1 is SGDLS and CDR2 is YYNGEE. CDR3 residues: CASSPSDARATEAFF. The CDR3 region has the DNA TGTGCCAGCAGCCCCTCGGACGCCCGAGCCACTGAAGCTTTCTTT.